Sequencing of this T cell receptor beta chain was carried out in a study of CD8 T cells in ankylosing spondylitis. This clonotype came up many times. No antigen is known for it. Study results and caveats: A TCR beta motif made of under 10 highly homologous variants seemed typical of ankylosing spondylitis blood. Disease-associated clones were CD8+ and fairly uncommon in peripheral blood. Reportedly, significant enrichment of disease-linked clones occurred in matched ankylosing spondylitis synovial fluid.

V shed 4 bases and J 3 bases; nucleotides not matched to a gene: 11. Germline CDR1 reads DFQATT; CDR2 reads SNEGSKA (reference sequence). The CDR3 has 16 residues. For TCR beta, libraries came from quantitative 5'-RACE with molecular barcodes. TCRdb analysed the 5' RACE reads with MiXCR anew, one entry per CDR3 protein. The repertoire consists of 350,000 to 450,000 distinct CDR3 sequences, with roughly 26% occurring once and the leading ten covering roughly 1%. Input material: blood, either unsorted or a sorted T cell fraction (not recorded which). The clonotype comes from a male donor with ankylosing spondylitis. This sequence joins TRBV20-1 and TRBJ2-3, with TRBD2 matching over 9 bases. This CDR3 is CSAKRRAGGATDTQYF. DNA of the CDR3: TGCAGTGCTAAAAGGAGAGCGGGAGGCGCGACAGATACGCAGTATTTT.